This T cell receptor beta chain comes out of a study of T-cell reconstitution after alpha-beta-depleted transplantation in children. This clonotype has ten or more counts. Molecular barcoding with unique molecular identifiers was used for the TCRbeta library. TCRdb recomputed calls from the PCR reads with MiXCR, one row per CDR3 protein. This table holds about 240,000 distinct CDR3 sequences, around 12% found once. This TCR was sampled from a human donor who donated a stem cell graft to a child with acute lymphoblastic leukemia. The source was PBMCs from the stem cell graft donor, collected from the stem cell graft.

DNA of the CDR3: TGTGCCAGCATTGCCGGGACTAGGACCCTTACGCAGTATTTT. This encodes CASIAGTRTLTQYF. V usage is TRBV28 and J usage is TRBJ2-3, with TRBD2 identical over 8 bases. From germline, CDR1 is MDHEN and CDR2 SYDVKM. This CDR3 is built from 14 residues. The V segment lost 7 bases and the J segment 8 bases; nucleotides outside the gene matches: 11.